A single sample gave rise to the 9 T cell receptor beta chains below, sequenced in a study of control samples from healthy donors and cancer patients. Sequenced by immunoSEQ multiplex PCR; TCRdb stores in-frame clones only, minus some. The sample has 110,000 to 150,000 clones, approximately 88% seen once. The material sequenced was blood. Source of these receptors: a man younger than 45 in good health.

This clone was found once. The V gene is TRBV10-3, the J gene TRBJ2-1, with TRBD1 identical over 9 bases. The length of the CDR3 is 17 residues. Trimming at V came to 3 bases and at J to 4 bases, leaving 10 bases not matched to a gene. Germline CDR1 and CDR2: ENHRY and SYGVKD. The CDR3 coding sequence is TGTGCCATCAGTGAACGATCCGGGACAGGGAAATACAATGAGCAGTTCTTC. Its protein is CAISERSGTGKYNEQFF.

The V and J genes are TRBV2 and TRBJ1-5; D unclear. The V end was cut by 7 bases, the J end by 4 bases, with 11 bases between. Germline values: CDR1 SNHLY, CDR2 FYNNEI. The CDR3 sequence is 13 residues long. CDR3 in DNA: TGTGCCAGCATTCTAACAGCTAATCAGCCCCAGCATTTT. Its translation is CASILTANQPQHF. The full variable domain, in which reference TRBV2 and TRBJ1-5 provide the parts outside the CDR3, is EPEVTQTPSHQVTQMGQEVILRCVPISNHLYFYWYRQILGQKVEFLVSFYNNEISEKSEIFDDQFSVERPDGSNFTLKIRSTKLEDSAMYFCASILTANQPQHFGDGTRLSIL.

This chain joins TRBV6-5 and TRBJ2-7, with TRBD1 matching 7 bases. The CDR3 loop spans 15 amino acids. The V and J ends lost 6 bases and 0 bases, in that order; junction bases with no gene match: 8. Germline V lookup: CDR1 MNHEY, CDR2 SVGAGI. The CDR3 DNA sequence: TGTGCCAGCAGCAAGGGACAGAGCAGCTCCTACGAGCAGTACTTC. Its protein product is CASSKGQSSSYEQYF.

This clone has just one count. The chain is built from TRBV4-3 and TRBJ1-1, with D possibly being TRBD1 (6 bases). V gave up 1 base and J gave up 4 bases, with 13 bases separating them. The V gene's germline CDR1 is LGHNA and CDR2 YSLEER. The CDR3 is 15 residues long. CDR3 DNA: TGCGCCAGCAGCCAAGTCTACAGGGAAGGCACTGAAGCTTTCTTT. Amino acid sequence: CASSQVYREGTEAFF.

Written as DNA, the CDR3 is TGCAGCGTTGAAGATCGGACAGCCTCTAATGAAAAACTGTTTTTT. Amino acid sequence: CSVEDRTASNEKLFF. This chain uses TRBV29-1 with TRBJ1-4; perhaps TRBD1 as D (6 bases). CDR3 length equals 15 residues. Per the germline V gene, CDR1 is SQVTM and CDR2 is ANQGSEA. Trimming left V 0 bases short and J 3 bases short, with 11 bases between.

V and J are TRBV3-1 (or the pseudogene TRBV3-2) and TRBJ1-1; 9 positions agree with TRBD1. This CDR3 has 16 residues. Trimming took 4 bases from V and 0 from J; bases not matched to a gene: 6. From germline, CDR1 is LGHDT and CDR2 YNNKEL (reference sequence). The CDR3, as DNA: TGTGCCAGCAGCCTCTGGGGGACAGGGATGAACACTGAAGCTTTCTTT. Residues: CASSLWGTGMNTEAFF.

The chain uses TRBV2 and TRBJ1-6; tentative D call: TRBD1 (6 bases). Trimming took off 5 bases at V and 11 bases at J, with 16 bases between the two ends. Germline lookup yields CDR1 SNHLY and CDR2 FYNNEI. CDR3 length: 14 amino acids. CDR3 protein: CASSLQTTGPPLHF. In nucleotides, the CDR3 is TGTGCCAGCAGTCTACAAACGACAGGACCACCCCTCCACTTT. Using reference TRBV2 and TRBJ1-6 for the parts outside the CDR3, the full variable domain is EPEVTQTPSHQVTQMGQEVILRCVPISNHLYFYWYRQILGQKVEFLVSFYNNEISEKSEIFDDQFSVERPDGSNFTLKIRSTKLEDSAMYFCASSLQTTGPPLHFGNGTRLTVT.

The chain joins TRBV19 to TRBJ2-1; D may be TRBD2 (6 bases). The CDR3 totals 16 residues. Per the germline V gene, CDR1 is LNHDA and CDR2 is SQIVND (reference sequence). The V and J ends lost 0 bases and 7 bases respectively, with 16 bases between them. This CDR3 reads CASSIDLAMGGNEQFF. As DNA, the CDR3 is TGTGCCAGTAGTATAGACCTCGCGATGGGGGGAAATGAGCAGTTCTTC.

This chain joins TRBV9 and TRBJ2-2, with D unresolved. Germline-derived CDR1 and CDR2 are SGDLS and YYNGEE. V lost 3 bases and J lost 5, with 14 bases in between. The CDR3 covers 15 residues. DNA for the CDR3: TGTGCCAGCAGCGCGGACCCAAGCAGGACCGGGGAGCTGTTTTTT. Residues: CASSADPSRTGELFF.